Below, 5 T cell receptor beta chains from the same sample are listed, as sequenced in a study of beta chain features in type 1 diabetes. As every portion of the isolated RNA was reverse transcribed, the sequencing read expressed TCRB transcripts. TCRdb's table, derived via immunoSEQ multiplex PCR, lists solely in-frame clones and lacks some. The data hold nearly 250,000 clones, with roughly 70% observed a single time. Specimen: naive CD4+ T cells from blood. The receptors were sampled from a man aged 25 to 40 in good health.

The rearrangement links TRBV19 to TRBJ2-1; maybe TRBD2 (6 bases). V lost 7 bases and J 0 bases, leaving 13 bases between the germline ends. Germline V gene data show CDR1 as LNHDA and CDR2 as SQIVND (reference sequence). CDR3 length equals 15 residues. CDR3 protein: CASIDSGSSYNEQFF. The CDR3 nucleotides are TGTGCCAGTATTGATAGCGGCAGCTCCTACAATGAGCAGTTCTTC.

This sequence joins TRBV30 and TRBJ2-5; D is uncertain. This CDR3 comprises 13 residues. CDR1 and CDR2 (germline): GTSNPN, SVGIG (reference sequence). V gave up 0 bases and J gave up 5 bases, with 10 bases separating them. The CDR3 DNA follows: TGTGCCTGGAGTGTCAATTTGAGGGAGACCCAGTACTTC. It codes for CAWSVNLRETQYF.

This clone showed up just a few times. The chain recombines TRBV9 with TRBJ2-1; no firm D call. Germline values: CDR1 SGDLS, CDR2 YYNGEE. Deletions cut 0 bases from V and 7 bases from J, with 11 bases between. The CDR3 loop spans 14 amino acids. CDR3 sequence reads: CASSVAGFWNEQFF. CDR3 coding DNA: TGTGCCAGCAGCGTAGCCGGCTTCTGGAATGAGCAGTTCTTC.

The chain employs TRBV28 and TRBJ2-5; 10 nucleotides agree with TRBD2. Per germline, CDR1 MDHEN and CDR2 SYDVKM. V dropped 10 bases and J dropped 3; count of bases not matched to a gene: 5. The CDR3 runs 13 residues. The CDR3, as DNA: TGTGCCATCTCTACTAGCGGGAAAGAGACCCAGTACTTC. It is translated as CAISTSGKETQYF.

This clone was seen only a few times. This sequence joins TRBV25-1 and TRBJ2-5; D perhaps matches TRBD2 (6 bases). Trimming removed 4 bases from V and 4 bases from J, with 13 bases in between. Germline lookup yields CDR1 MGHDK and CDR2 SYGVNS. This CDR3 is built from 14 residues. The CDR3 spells CASSGALRGETQYF. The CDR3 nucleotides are TGTGCCAGCAGTGGGGCATTGCGGGGAGAGACCCAGTACTTC. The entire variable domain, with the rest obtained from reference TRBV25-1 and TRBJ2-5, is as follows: EADIYQTPRYLVIGTGKKITLECSQTMGHDKMYWYQQDPGMELHLIHYSYGVNSTEKGDLSSESTVSRIRTEHFPLTLESARPSHTSQYLCASSGALRGETQYFGPGTRLLVL.